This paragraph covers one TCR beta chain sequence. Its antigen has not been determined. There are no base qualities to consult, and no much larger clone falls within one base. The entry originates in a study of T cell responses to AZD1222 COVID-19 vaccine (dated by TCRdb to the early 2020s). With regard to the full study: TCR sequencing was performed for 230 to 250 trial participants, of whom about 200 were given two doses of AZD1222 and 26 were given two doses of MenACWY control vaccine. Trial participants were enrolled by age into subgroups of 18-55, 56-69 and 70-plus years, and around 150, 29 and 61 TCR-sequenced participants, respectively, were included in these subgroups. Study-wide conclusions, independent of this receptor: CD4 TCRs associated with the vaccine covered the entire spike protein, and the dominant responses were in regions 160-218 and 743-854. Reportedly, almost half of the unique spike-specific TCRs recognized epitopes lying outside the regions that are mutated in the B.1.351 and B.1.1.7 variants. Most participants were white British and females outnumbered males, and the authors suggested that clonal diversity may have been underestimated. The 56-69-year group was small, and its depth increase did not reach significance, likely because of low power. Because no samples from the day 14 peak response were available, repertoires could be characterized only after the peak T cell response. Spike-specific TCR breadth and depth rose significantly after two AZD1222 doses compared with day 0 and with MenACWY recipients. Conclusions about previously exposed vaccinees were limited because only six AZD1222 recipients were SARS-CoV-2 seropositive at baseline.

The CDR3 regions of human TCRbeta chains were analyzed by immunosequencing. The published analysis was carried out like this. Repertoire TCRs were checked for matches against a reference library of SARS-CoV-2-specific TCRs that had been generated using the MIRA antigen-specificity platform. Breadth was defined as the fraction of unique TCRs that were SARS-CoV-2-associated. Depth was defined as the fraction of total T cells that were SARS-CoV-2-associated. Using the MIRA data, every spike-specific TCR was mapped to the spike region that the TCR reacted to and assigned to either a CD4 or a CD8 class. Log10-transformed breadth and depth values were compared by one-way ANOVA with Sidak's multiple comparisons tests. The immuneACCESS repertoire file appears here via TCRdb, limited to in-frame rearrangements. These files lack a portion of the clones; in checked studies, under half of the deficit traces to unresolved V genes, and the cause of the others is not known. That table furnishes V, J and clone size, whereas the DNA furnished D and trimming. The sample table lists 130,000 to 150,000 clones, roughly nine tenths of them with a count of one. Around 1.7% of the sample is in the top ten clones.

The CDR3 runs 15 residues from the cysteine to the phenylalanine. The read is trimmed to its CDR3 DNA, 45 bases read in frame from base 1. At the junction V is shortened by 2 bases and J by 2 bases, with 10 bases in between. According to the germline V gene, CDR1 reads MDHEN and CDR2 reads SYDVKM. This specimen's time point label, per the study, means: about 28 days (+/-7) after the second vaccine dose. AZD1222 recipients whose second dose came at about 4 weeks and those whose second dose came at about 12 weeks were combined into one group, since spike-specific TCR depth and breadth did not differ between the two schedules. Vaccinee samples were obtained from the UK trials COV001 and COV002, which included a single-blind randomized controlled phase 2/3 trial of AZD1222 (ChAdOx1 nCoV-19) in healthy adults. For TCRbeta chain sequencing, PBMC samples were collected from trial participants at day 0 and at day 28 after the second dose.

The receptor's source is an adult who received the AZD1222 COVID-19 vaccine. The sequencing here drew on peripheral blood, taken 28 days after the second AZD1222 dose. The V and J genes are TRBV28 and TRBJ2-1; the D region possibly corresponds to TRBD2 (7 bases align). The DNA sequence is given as TGTGCCAGCAGTTTAACCGGGGGGCCCTACAATGAGCAGTTCTTC. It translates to CASSLTGGPYNEQFF.